The entry below gives a single TCR beta chain sequence along with its context. This CDR3 has 12 amino acids. Germline lookup yields CDR1 SGHTA and CDR2 FQGNSA. Trimming took off 8 bases at V and 2 bases at J, with 9 bases between the two ends. Patients from Seattle were sampled longitudinally, starting during active infection. The data derive from a study of blood T cell repertoires in COVID-19. Across the whole study: The United States, Italy and Spain provided the acute and convalescent COVID-19 samples. PBMCs, B-cell-depleted T cells, or T cells were the source of the cDNA or gDNA that made up the material.

As originally analysed: For nucleated cells, counts were estimated from reference gene primer amplification. Repertoires were generated with immunoSEQ multiplex PCR, while TCRdb's copy carries only in-frame clones and drops some. The V and J calls and clone size were taken over from that table, and D and trimming were inferred from the DNA. In the table there are approximately 89,000 clones, approximately 84% of which are singletons. Sequencing used peripheral blood. The rearrangement links TRBV7-2 to TRBJ2-5; D gene unclear. The receptor was derived from a man between 65 and 80 years old with COVID-19, enrolled during active disease. The DNA of the CDR3 is TGTGCCAGCCAGCGCGGTCAAGAGACCCAGTACTTC. Protein product: CASQRGQETQYF.